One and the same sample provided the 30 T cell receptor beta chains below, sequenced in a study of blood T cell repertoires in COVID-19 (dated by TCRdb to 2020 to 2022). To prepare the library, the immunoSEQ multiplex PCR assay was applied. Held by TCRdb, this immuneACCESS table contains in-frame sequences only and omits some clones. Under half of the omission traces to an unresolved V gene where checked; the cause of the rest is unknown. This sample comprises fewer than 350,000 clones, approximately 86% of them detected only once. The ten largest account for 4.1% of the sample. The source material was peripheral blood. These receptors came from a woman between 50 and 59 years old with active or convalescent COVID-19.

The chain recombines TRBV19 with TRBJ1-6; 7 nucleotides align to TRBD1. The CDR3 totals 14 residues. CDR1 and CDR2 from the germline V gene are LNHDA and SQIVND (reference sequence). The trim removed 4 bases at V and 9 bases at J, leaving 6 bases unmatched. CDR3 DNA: TGTGCCAGTAGTACCCGACAGGGTATTTCACCCCTCCACTTT. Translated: CASSTRQGISPLHF.

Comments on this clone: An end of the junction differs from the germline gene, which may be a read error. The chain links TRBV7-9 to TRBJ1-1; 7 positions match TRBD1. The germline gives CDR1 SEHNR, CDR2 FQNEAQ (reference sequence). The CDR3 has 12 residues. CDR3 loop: CVSSLLSGGAFF. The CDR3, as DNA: TGTGTCAGCAGCTTACTGTCAGGGGGAGCTTTCTTT.

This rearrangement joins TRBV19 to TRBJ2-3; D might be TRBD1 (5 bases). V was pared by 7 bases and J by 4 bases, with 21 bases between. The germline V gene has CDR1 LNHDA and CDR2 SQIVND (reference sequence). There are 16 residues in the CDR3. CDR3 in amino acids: CASTNRRGLIPDTQYF. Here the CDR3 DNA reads TGTGCCAGTACCAACCGTAGGGGCCTAATCCCAGATACGCAGTATTTT. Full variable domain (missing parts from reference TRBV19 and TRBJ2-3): DGGITQSPKYLFRKEGQNVTLSCEQNLNHDAMYWYRQDPGQGLRLIYYSQIVNDFQKGDIAEGYSVSREKKESFPLTVTSAQKNPTAFYLCASTNRRGLIPDTQYFGPGTRLTVL.

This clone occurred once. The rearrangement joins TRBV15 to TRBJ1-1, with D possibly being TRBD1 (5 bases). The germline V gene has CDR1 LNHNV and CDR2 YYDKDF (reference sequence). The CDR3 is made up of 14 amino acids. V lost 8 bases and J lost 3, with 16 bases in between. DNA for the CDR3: TGTGCCACCGACGGGGGTTTCGGGGACACTGAAGCTTTCTTT. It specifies CATDGGFGDTEAFF. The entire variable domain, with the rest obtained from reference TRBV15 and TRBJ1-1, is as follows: DAMVIQNPRYQVTQFGKPVTLSCSQTLNHNVMYWYQQKSSQAPKLLFHYYDKDFNNEADTPDNFQSRRPNTSFCFLDIRSPGLGDTAMYLCATDGGFGDTEAFFGQGTRLTVV.

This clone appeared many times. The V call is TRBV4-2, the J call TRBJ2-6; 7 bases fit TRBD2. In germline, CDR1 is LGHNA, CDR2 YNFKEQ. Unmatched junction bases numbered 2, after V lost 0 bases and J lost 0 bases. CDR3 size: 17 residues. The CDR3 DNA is TGTGCCAGCAGCCAAGATGGGGACTACTCTGGGGCCAACGTCCTGACTTTC. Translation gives CASSQDGDYSGANVLTF.

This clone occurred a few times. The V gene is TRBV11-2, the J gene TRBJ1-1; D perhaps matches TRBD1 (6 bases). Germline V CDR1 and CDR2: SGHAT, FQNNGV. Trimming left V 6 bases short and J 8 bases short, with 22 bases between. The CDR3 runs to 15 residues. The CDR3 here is CASRGVRLPGHEAFF. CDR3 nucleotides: TGTGCCAGCAGAGGCGTGAGGCTCCCGGGACACGAAGCTTTCTTT.

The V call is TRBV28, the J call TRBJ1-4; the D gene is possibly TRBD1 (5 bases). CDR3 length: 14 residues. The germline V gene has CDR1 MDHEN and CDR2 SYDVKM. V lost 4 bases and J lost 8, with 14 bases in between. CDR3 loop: CASSSGGEDEKLFF. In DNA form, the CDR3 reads TGTGCCAGCAGTTCGGGAGGGGAGGACGAAAAACTGTTTTTT.

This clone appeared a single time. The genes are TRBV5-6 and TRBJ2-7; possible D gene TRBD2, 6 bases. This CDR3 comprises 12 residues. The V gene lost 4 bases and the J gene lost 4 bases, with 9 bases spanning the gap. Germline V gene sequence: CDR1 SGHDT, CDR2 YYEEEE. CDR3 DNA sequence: TGTGCCAGCAGCCTACGGGGGTACGAGCAGTACTTC. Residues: CASSLRGYEQYF.

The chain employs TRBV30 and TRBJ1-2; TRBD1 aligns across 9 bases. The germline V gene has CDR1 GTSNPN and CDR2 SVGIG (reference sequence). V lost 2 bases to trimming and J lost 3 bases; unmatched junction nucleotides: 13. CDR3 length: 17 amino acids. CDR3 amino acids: CAWSPLPGQGPYYGYTF. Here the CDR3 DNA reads TGTGCCTGGAGTCCCCTTCCGGGACAGGGTCCGTACTATGGCTACACCTTC.

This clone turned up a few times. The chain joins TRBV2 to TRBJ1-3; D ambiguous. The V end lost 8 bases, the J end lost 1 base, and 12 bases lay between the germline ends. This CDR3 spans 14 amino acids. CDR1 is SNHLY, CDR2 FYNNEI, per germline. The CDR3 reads CASGLAVSGNTIYF. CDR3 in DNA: TGTGCCAGCGGACTGGCAGTGTCTGGAAACACCATATATTTT.

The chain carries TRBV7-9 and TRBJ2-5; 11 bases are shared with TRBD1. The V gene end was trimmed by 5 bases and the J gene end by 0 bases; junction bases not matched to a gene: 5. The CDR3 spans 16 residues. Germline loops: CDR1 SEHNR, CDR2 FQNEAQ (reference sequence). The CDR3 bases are TGTGCCAGCAGCACCCGGGACAGGGGGGACCAAGAGACCCAGTACTTC. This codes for CASSTRDRGDQETQYF.

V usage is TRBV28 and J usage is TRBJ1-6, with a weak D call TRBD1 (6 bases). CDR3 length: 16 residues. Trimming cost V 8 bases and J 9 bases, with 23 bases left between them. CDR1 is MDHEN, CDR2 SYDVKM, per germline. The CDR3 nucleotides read TGTGCCAGCGAGAGGGGGAGCTTAGGGGAGATTTCACCCCTCCACTTT. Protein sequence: CASERGSLGEISPLHF.

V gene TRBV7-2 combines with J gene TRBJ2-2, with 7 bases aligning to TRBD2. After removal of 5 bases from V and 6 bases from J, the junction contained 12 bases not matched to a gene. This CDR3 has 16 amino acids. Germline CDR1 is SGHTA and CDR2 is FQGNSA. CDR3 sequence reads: CASSGMAGARPGELFF. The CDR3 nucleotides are TGTGCCAGCAGCGGGATGGCGGGAGCACGTCCCGGGGAGCTGTTTTTT.

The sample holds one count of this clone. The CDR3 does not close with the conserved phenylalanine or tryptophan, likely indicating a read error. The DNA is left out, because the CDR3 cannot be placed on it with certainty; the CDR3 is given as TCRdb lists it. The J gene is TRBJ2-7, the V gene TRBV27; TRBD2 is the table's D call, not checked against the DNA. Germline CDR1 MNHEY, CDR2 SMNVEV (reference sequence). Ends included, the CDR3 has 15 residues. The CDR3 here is CASSLNLWWASGRIL.

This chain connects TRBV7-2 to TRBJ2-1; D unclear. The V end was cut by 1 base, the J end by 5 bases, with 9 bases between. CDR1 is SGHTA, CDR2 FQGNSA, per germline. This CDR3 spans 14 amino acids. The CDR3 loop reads CASSLGPANNEQFF. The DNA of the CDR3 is TGTGCCAGCAGCTTAGGGCCCGCCAACAATGAGCAGTTCTTC.

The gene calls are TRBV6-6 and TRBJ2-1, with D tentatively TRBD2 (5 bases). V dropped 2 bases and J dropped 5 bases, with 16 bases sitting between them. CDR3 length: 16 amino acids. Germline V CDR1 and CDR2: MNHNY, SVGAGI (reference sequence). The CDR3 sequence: CASSYLGTGINNEQFF. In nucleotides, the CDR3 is TGTGCCAGCAGTTACCTGGGAACGGGGATAAACAATGAGCAGTTCTTC.

Here the CDR3 DNA reads TGTGCCAGCAGTCCTAGCGGGAGGGCTATCTACGAGCAGTACTTC. Translating it yields CASSPSGRAIYEQYF. The chain recombines TRBV27 with TRBJ2-7; 12 bases match TRBD2. This CDR3 has 15 amino acids. Germline CDR1 reads MNHEY; CDR2 reads SMNVEV (reference sequence). Trimming cost V 5 bases and J 3 bases; bases outside gene matches: 5.

In DNA, the CDR3 is TGTGCCAGCAGGACTAGCAGCAATGAGCAGTTCTTC. Protein product: CASRTSSNEQFF. This sequence joins TRBV25-1 and TRBJ2-1; 7 nucleotides agree with TRBD2. This CDR3 contains 12 residues. CDR1 MGHDK and CDR2 SYGVNS come from the germline V gene. J lost 6 bases, V lost 6 bases, and 2 bases had no gene match.

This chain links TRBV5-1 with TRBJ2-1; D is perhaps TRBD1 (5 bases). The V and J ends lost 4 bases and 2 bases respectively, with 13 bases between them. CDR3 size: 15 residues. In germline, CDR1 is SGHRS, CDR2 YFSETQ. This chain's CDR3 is CASSPQQGTYNEQFF. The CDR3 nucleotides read TGCGCCAGCAGCCCCCAGCAGGGCACCTACAATGAGCAGTTCTTC.

CDR3 in amino acids: CASSRGPENTGELFF. For the CDR3, the DNA is TGTGCCAGCTCACGTGGGCCAGAGAACACCGGGGAGCTGTTTTTT. The genes are TRBV18 and TRBJ2-2; D remains ambiguous. The V gene's germline CDR1 is KGHSH and CDR2 LQKENI. Trimming took 4 bases from V and 1 from J, leaving 10 bases between them. The CDR3 runs to 15 residues.

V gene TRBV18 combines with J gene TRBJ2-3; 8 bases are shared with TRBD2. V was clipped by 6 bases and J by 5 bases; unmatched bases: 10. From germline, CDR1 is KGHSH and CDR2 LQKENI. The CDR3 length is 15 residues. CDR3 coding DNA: TGTGCCAGCTCGCCGGGGGGGGGCCATGGAGATACGCAGTATTTT. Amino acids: CASSPGGGHGDTQYF.

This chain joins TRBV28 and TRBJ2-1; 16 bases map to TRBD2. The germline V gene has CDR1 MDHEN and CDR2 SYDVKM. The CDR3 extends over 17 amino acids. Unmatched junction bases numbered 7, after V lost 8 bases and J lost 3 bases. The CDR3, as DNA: TGTGCCAGCTTGGGACTAGCGGGAGGGCCGAACTACAATGAGCAGTTCTTC. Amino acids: CASLGLAGGPNYNEQFF. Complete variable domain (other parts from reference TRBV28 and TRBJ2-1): DVKVTQSSRYLVKRTGEKVFLECVQDMDHENMFWYRQDPGLGLRLIYFSYDVKMKEKGDIPEGYSVSREKKERFSLILESASTNQTSMYLCASLGLAGGPNYNEQFFGPGTRLTVL.

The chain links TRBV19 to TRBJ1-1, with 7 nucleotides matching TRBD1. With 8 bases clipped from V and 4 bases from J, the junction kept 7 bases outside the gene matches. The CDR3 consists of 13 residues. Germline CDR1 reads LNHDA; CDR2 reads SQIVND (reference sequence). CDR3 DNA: TGTGCCAGTCTCCGACAGGGTGGCACTGAAGCTTTCTTT. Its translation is CASLRQGGTEAFF.

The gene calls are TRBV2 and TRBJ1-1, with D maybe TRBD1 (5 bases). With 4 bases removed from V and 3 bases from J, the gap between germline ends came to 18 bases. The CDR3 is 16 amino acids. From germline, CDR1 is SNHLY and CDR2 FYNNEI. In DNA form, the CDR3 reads TGTGCCAGCAGTGCAGGGATTAGGGTTCGGGACACTGAAGCTTTCTTT. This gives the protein CASSAGIRVRDTEAFF.

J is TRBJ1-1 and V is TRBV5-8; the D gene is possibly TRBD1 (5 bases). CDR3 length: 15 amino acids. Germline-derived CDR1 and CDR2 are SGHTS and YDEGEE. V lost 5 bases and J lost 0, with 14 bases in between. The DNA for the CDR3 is TGTGCCAGCAGATGGCGGACAAACTTGAACACTGAAGCTTTCTTT. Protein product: CASRWRTNLNTEAFF.

For the CDR3, the DNA is TGTGCCACCAGCTCGGACACCTCTAACTATGGCTACACCTTC. Translation: CATSSDTSNYGYTF. This chain connects TRBV15 to TRBJ1-2; perhaps TRBD1 as D (5 bases). The CDR3 totals 14 residues. V lost 5 bases and J 0 bases, leaving 10 bases between the germline ends. Germline V gene data show CDR1 as LNHNV and CDR2 as YYDKDF (reference sequence).

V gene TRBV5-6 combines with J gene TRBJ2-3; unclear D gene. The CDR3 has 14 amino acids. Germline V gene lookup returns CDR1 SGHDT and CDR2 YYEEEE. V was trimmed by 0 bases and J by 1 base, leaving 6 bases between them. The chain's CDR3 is CASSLGRGTDTQYF. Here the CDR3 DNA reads TGTGCCAGCAGCTTGGGGAGAGGCACAGATACGCAGTATTTT.

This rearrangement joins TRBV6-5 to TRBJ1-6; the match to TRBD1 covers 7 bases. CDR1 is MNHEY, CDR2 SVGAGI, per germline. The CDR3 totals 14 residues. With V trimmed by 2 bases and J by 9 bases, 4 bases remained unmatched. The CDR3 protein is CASSYETGISPLHF. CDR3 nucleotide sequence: TGTGCCAGCAGTTACGAGACAGGGATTTCACCCCTCCACTTT.

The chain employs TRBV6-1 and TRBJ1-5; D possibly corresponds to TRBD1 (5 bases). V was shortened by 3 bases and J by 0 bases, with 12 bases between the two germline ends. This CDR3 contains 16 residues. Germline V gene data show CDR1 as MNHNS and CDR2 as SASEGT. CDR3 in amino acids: CASSEVGRASNQPQHF. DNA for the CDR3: TGTGCCAGCAGTGAGGTAGGCAGGGCTAGCAATCAGCCCCAGCATTTT.

CDR3 loop: CASRSSASNTGELFF. CDR3 nucleotide sequence: TGTGCCAGCAGAAGTAGCGCCTCGAACACCGGGGAGCTGTTTTTT. V gene TRBV25-1 combines with J gene TRBJ2-2; the D gene is possibly TRBD2 (5 bases). V dropped 6 bases and J dropped 0 bases, with 11 bases sitting between them. The germline CDR1 and CDR2 sequences are MGHDK and SYGVNS. This CDR3 is 15 amino acids long.